Listed below are T cell receptor beta chains from one sample, sequenced in a study of blood T cell repertoires in COVID-19. Method: immunoSEQ multiplex PCR; TCRdb's copy keeps in-frame clones and lacks some. This sample has 300,000 to 400,000 clones; approximately 87% occur once, and the top ten carry roughly 2%. The sample comprised peripheral blood. These TCRs come from a woman between 55 and 75 years old with COVID-19, enrolled during active disease. Each CDR3 is given with its conserved first and last residue. Fields, in order: D gene, V gene, J gene, CDR3 length, clone size, CDR3 DNA, CDR3 protein. D genes are given only for firm matches. The size entry is marked missing in some rows and otherwise reads once, few, many or a size class.

D gene: -
V gene: TRBV28
J gene: TRBJ1-2
CDR3 length: 19
clone size: -
CDR3 DNA: TGTGCCAGCAGTACGTCCCGGCCGAACCGCCGACAGACCAGCTATGGCTACACCTTC
CDR3 protein: CASSTSRPNRRQTSYGYTF

D gene: -
V gene: TRBV19
J gene: TRBJ2-1
CDR3 length: 16
clone size: -
CDR3 DNA: TGTGCCAGTAGGAACAAAGGGGGATACTCCTACAATGAGCAGTTCTTC
CDR3 protein: CASRNKGGYSYNEQFF

D gene: -
V gene: TRBV5-1
J gene: TRBJ2-2
CDR3 length: 16
clone size: -
CDR3 DNA: TGCGCCAGCAGCTTGAGAGGGCCGATCATGGCCGGGGAGCTGTTTTTT
CDR3 protein: CASSLRGPIMAGELFF

D gene: -
V gene: TRBV7-2
J gene: TRBJ2-2
CDR3 length: 13
clone size: few
CDR3 DNA: TGTGCCAGCAGCTTCCTAGCCGGCGGGGAGCTGTTTTTT
CDR3 protein: CASSFLAGGELFF

D gene: TRBD2
V gene: TRBV5-1
J gene: TRBJ2-3
CDR3 length: 16
clone size: -
CDR3 DNA: TGCGCCAGCAGCTTGACTAGCGGGGGGAACACAGATACGCAGTATTTT
CDR3 protein: CASSLTSGGNTDTQYF

D gene: -
V gene: TRBV6-5
J gene: TRBJ1-5
CDR3 length: 15
clone size: -
CDR3 DNA: TGTGCCAGCACCCCCAGCTCGGGAATTAATCAGCCCCAGCATTTT
CDR3 protein: CASTPSSGINQPQHF

D gene: -
V gene: TRBV6-2/TRBV6-3
J gene: TRBJ1-2
CDR3 length: 13
clone size: -
CDR3 DNA: TGTGCCAGCAGTTATTGGGGGGTTGATGGCTACACCTTC
CDR3 protein: CASSYWGVDGYTF

D gene: TRBD1
V gene: TRBV5-1
J gene: TRBJ2-5
CDR3 length: 15
clone size: -
CDR3 DNA: TGCGCCAGCACCGCCGGGACAGGACCCCAAGAGACCCAGTACTTC
CDR3 protein: CASTAGTGPQETQYF

D gene: TRBD2
V gene: TRBV7-6
J gene: TRBJ2-3
CDR3 length: 15
clone size: many
CDR3 DNA: TGTGCCAGCAGCCCGCTAGCGGAAAGCACAGATACGCAGTATTTT
CDR3 protein: CASSPLAESTDTQYF

D gene: -
V gene: TRBV21-1
J gene: TRBJ1-1
CDR3 length: 12
clone size: few
CDR3 DNA: TGTGCCAGCAGCCTCAAGGACAGGGTACCTTTCTTT
CDR3 protein: CASSLKDRVPFF

D gene: -
V gene: TRBV13
J gene: TRBJ1-4
CDR3 length: 14
clone size: -
CDR3 DNA: TGTGCCAGCAGCTTACGGGGAATGGATGAAAAACTGTTTTTT
CDR3 protein: CASSLRGMDEKLFF

D gene: TRBD1
V gene: TRBV5-6
J gene: TRBJ1-2
CDR3 length: 13
clone size: -
CDR3 DNA: TGTGCCAGCAGCCCGAACAGGGGAGGAGGCTACACCTTC
CDR3 protein: CASSPNRGGGYTF

D gene: -
V gene: TRBV14
J gene: TRBJ2-7
CDR3 length: 16
clone size: -
CDR3 DNA: TGTGCCAGCAGCCAAAGCGTAAACAGGAGATCCTACGAGCAGTACTTC
CDR3 protein: CASSQSVNRRSYEQYF

D gene: -
V gene: TRBV6-5
J gene: TRBJ2-3
CDR3 length: 15
clone size: -
CDR3 DNA: TGTGCCAGCAGCCCGAATAGCGGAAACACAGATACGCAGTATTTT
CDR3 protein: CASSPNSGNTDTQYF

D gene: -
V gene: TRBV6-5
J gene: TRBJ1-4
CDR3 length: 12
clone size: -
CDR3 DNA: TGTGCCAGCAGTACTTCCGCGGAAAAACTGTTTTTT
CDR3 protein: CASSTSAEKLFF